These T cell receptor beta chains were read from a single sample in a study of T cell responses to AZD1222 COVID-19 vaccine. Sequencing was performed with immunoSEQ multiplex PCR; in TCRdb, only in-frame clones are kept and a portion is missing. The sample contains about 160,000 clones, roughly nine tenths of which appear only once. The sequencing here drew on peripheral blood, taken on day 0 of AZD1222 vaccination. The receptors stem from an adult in good health. The CDR3 runs from the conserved cysteine through the conserved F or W. The order of the fields is D gene, clone size, V gene, J gene, CDR3 DNA, CDR3 protein. D genes are given only for firm matches. Some rows have no size entry. The others give once, few or many, or a class for an expanded clone.

D: TRBD2
size: few
V: TRBV6-6
J: TRBJ2-1
DNA: TGTGCCAGCAGTCGACTAGCGGGAGCGCATTACAATGAGCAGTTCTTC
CDR3: CASSRLAGAHYNEQFF

D: TRBD1
size: .
V: TRBV5-1
J: TRBJ1-2
DNA: TGCGCCAGCAGCCCGGGGGACAGTCTCTATGGCTACACCTTC
CDR3: CASSPGDSLYGYTF

D: .
size: .
V: TRBV28
J: TRBJ1-4
DNA: TGTGCCAGCAGCCCCGGCGGGAGGGCAGCGTTTTTT
CDR3: CASSPGGRAAFF

D: TRBD1
size: .
V: TRBV6-4
J: TRBJ2-3
DNA: TGTGCCAGCGGCCGAGGGACAGGGGGCCCAGATACGCAGTATTTT
CDR3: CASGRGTGGPDTQYF

D: .
size: .
V: TRBV28
J: TRBJ2-1
DNA: TGTGCCAGCCGGGCCGAAATCACGGGTGAGCAGTTCTTC
CDR3: CASRAEITGEQFF

D: .
size: .
V: TRBV10-1
J: TRBJ1-1
DNA: TGCGCCAGCAGTGAGGCGGGTTCGCGATCTGAAGCTTTCTTT
CDR3: CASSEAGSRSEAFF

D: TRBD1
size: .
V: TRBV3-1/TRBV3-2
J: TRBJ2-7
DNA: TGTGCCAGTGACAGGGGGCGCGCCCACCCTTACGAGCAGTACTTC
CDR3: CASDRGRAHPYEQYF

D: TRBD1
size: .
V: TRBV28
J: TRBJ1-2
DNA: TGTGCCAGCAGGTTAGGGGGCGCGGGCTATGGCTACACCTTC
CDR3: CASRLGGAGYGYTF

D: TRBD1
size: .
V: TRBV5-4
J: TRBJ1-1
DNA: TGTGCCAGCAGCTTACGGGACAGGGGCACTGAAGCTTTCTTT
CDR3: CASSLRDRGTEAFF

D: .
size: .
V: TRBV7-2
J: TRBJ2-3
DNA: TGTGCCAGCAGCTCGTCCGGGGATACGCAGTATTTT
CDR3: CASSSSGDTQYF

D: .
size: .
V: TRBV7-8
J: TRBJ1-5
DNA: TGTGCCAGCAGCTTAGTACAGAATCAGCCCCAGCATTTT
CDR3: CASSLVQNQPQHF

D: .
size: .
V: TRBV3-1/TRBV3-2
J: TRBJ2-3
DNA: TGTGCCAGCAGCCAATTCGCCGCGGCCACGCAGTATTTT
CDR3: CASSQFAAATQYF

D: TRBD2
size: .
V: TRBV14
J: TRBJ2-1
DNA: TGTGCCAGCAGCCAAGTCTGGGCGGGGACTAGCGGAAACAATGAGCAGTTCTTC
CDR3: CASSQVWAGTSGNNEQFF

D: TRBD2
size: .
V: TRBV11-2
J: TRBJ2-5
DNA: TGTGCCAGCAGCTTCTCCGGGACTAGCGGGGCCCAGTACTTC
CDR3: CASSFSGTSGAQYF

D: .
size: once
V: TRBV9
J: TRBJ1-3
DNA: TGTGCCAGCAGCGTAGGCCCGGGGAGGGAAAACACCATATATTTT
CDR3: CASSVGPGRENTIYF

D: .
size: .
V: TRBV7-9
J: TRBJ2-7
DNA: TGTGCCAGCAGCCAATCTTTGAGCTCCTACGAGCAGTACTTC
CDR3: CASSQSLSSYEQYF

D: TRBD2
size: .
V: TRBV6-2/TRBV6-3
J: TRBJ2-5
DNA: TGTGCCAGCAGTCCGCTGGGACTAGCCAAAGAGACCCAGTACTTC
CDR3: CASSPLGLAKETQYF

D: .
size: .
V: TRBV19
J: TRBJ1-1
DNA: TGTGCCAGTAGTAGTATCTTCGGGACAAGTAACACTGAAGCTTTCTTT
CDR3: CASSSIFGTSNTEAFF

D: .
size: .
V: TRBV5-4
J: TRBJ2-5
DNA: TGTGCCAGCAGCTTGGCGGGGGCAGTTTCCGAGACCCAGTACTTC
CDR3: CASSLAGAVSETQYF

D: .
size: .
V: TRBV5-1
J: TRBJ2-3
DNA: TGCGCCAGCAGCTTGGCCAGTAGCACAGATACGCAGTATTTT
CDR3: CASSLASSTDTQYF

D: .
size: .
V: TRBV6-5
J: TRBJ1-5
DNA: TGTGCCAGCAGTTACGGTGGGGTCGGGCATCAGCCCCAGCATTTT
CDR3: CASSYGGVGHQPQHF

D: TRBD1
size: .
V: TRBV5-1
J: TRBJ2-2
DNA: TGCGCCAGCAGCCCGGGACAGGGGGCTGTCACCGGGGAGCTGTTTTTT
CDR3: CASSPGQGAVTGELFF

D: .
size: .
V: TRBV28
J: TRBJ1-2
DNA: TGTGCCAGCAGTTTCTCCCTTACAGGGCGGGGTGGCTACACCTTC
CDR3: CASSFSLTGRGGYTF

D: .
size: .
V: TRBV4-1
J: TRBJ2-3
DNA: TGCGCCAGCAGCCAAGCCTACCAGAAGGCAACAGATACGCAGTATTTT
CDR3: CASSQAYQKATDTQYF

D: .
size: .
V: TRBV19
J: TRBJ1-1
DNA: TGTGCCAGTACCGCTCCCCAGCGATACCCAGCTTTCTTT
CDR3: CASTAPQRYPAFF

D: .
size: .
V: TRBV5-1
J: TRBJ2-3
DNA: TGCGCCAGCAGCTTGGGTGACTTAGTGGGAGATACGCAGTATTTT
CDR3: CASSLGDLVGDTQYF

D: .
size: .
V: TRBV3-1/TRBV3-2
J: TRBJ1-5
DNA: TGTGCCAGCAGCCAAGGACCAGCCAGCAATCAGCCCCAGCATTTT
CDR3: CASSQGPASNQPQHF

D: .
size: once
V: TRBV6-5
J: TRBJ1-1
DNA: TGTGCCAGTAGAATCAGGGGAGGTCCTGAAGCTTTCTTT
CDR3: CASRIRGGPEAFF

D: .
size: .
V: TRBV12-5
J: TRBJ1-4
DNA: TGTGCTAGTGGTTTGGGCGACAGTTATAATGAAAAACTGTTTTTT
CDR3: CASGLGDSYNEKLFF

D: TRBD1
size: .
V: TRBV27
J: TRBJ1-6
DNA: TGTGCCAGCGCGGACCCGGGACAGGGGGATGAGAATTCACCCCTCCACTTT
CDR3: CASADPGQGDENSPLHF

D: TRBD2
size: few
V: TRBV10-3
J: TRBJ2-7
DNA: TGTGCCATCAGGACCGATAGCGGGAGGGCCTACGAGCAGTACTTC
CDR3: CAIRTDSGRAYEQYF

D: .
size: .
V: TRBV28
J: TRBJ1-2
DNA: TGTGCCAGCAGCGCCAGTTTAGGGGTAGGGACCCCCACCTACACCTTC
CDR3: CASSASLGVGTPTYTF

D: TRBD2
size: .
V: TRBV5-1
J: TRBJ2-5
DNA: TGCGCCAGCAGCCTTTTTGTGGGGCTAGCGGGAGTAGCGGGGGAGACCCAGTACTTC
CDR3: CASSLFVGLAGVAGETQYF

D: TRBD2
size: .
V: TRBV4-1
J: TRBJ2-7
DNA: TGCGCCAGCAGCCAAGCGCTTTCGACGGGAGGGCCCATGAAAGACTACGAGCAGTACTTC
CDR3: CASSQALSTGGPMKDYEQYF

D: .
size: .
V: TRBV3-1/TRBV3-2
J: TRBJ2-6
DNA: TGTGCCAGCAGCCAAGATCGGAACAGACCGCTTGGGGCCAACGTCCTGACTTTC
CDR3: CASSQDRNRPLGANVLTF

D: .
size: .
V: TRBV7-9
J: TRBJ1-2
DNA: TGTGCCAGCAGCCCCTCTCAGGGGTCGGGAGGCTACACCTTC
CDR3: CASSPSQGSGGYTF

D: TRBD1
size: .
V: TRBV6-5
J: TRBJ1-5
DNA: TGTGCCAGCAGTTACGCAGGGGGCAACAATCAGCCCCAGCATTTT
CDR3: CASSYAGGNNQPQHF

D: .
size: once
V: TRBV20-1
J: TRBJ1-1
DNA: TGCAGTGCTAGTCAGCCAGGTCGGACTGAAGCTTTCTTT
CDR3: CSASQPGRTEAFF

D: TRBD2
size: .
V: TRBV6-5
J: TRBJ2-5
DNA: TGTGCCAGCAGTTACTCGGGACTAGCGGGGGGGGAGACCCAGTACTTC
CDR3: CASSYSGLAGGETQYF

D: .
size: .
V: TRBV3-1/TRBV3-2
J: TRBJ2-1
DNA: TGTGCCAGCAGCCAAGATTCAAAGGCCCAGCAGTTCTTC
CDR3: CASSQDSKAQQFF

D: TRBD1
size: .
V: TRBV18
J: TRBJ2-3
DNA: TGTGCCAGCTCATCGAGGGGGGACAGGGTGGTGGAAGATACGCAGTATTTT
CDR3: CASSSRGDRVVEDTQYF

D: .
size: once
V: TRBV5-1
J: TRBJ1-2
DNA: TGCGCCAGCAGTTTCGACAGCTATGGCTACACCTTC
CDR3: CASSFDSYGYTF

D: .
size: .
V: TRBV15
J: TRBJ2-3
DNA: TGTGCCACCAGCAGTGTCGGCCAAAGCACAGATACGCAGTATTTT
CDR3: CATSSVGQSTDTQYF

D: TRBD1
size: .
V: TRBV6-5
J: TRBJ1-1
DNA: TGTGCCAGCCGCCGGGACAGGAGAGGCGAAGCTTTCTTT
CDR3: CASRRDRRGEAFF